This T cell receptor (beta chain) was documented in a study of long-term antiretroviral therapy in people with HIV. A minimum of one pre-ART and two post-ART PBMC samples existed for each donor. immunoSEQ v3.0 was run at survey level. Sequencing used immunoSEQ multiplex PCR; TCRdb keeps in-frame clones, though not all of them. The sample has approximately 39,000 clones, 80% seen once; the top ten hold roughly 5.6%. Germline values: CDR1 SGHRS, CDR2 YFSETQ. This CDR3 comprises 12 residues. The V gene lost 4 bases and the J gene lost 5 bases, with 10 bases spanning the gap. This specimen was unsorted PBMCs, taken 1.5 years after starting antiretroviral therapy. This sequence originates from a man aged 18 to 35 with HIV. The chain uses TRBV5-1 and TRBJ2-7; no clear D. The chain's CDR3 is CASSRTVDEQYF. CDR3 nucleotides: TGCGCCAGCAGCAGGACCGTCGACGAGCAGTACTTC.